These 20 T cell receptor beta chains originate from one sample sequenced in a study of cytomegalovirus exposure and HLA in healthy donors (TCRdb year 2017). Library creation used the immunoSEQ multiplex PCR assay. For the multiplex PCR, a mixture combining 60 forward primers for TCR Vbeta segments and 13 reverse primers for TCR Jbeta segments was used. What TCRdb holds here is the immuneACCESS table cut down to in-frame rearrangements. Part of the clones is not present; checked against another copy, under half of the missing clones reflect an unresolved V gene, and the others are unexplained. Recorded for this sample are fewer than 200,000 clones; roughly 80% of them occurred a single time. Clones ranked in the top ten supply 0.7% to 0.95% of the sample. The sample consisted of PBMCs. The receptors were sampled from a woman younger than 30 in good health and CMV-seronegative.

This rearrangement joins TRBV2 to TRBJ2-1; TRBD2 matches at 8 bases. The CDR3 runs 16 residues. V gave up 0 bases and J gave up 6 bases; unmatched junction bases: 7. Germline CDR1 SNHLY, CDR2 FYNNEI. CDR3 nucleotides: TGTGCCAGCAGTGAAGCCGTCTTTGGGACTAGCAATGAGCAGTTCTTC. This gives the protein CASSEAVFGTSNEQFF.

This chain connects TRBV4-2 to TRBJ2-2; TRBD2 might be the D (6 bases). V lost 4 bases, J lost 2 bases, and 14 bases lay in between. Germline V gene sequence: CDR1 LGHNA, CDR2 YNFKEQ. The CDR3 runs 16 residues. CDR3 region: CASSPRDSINTGELFF. CDR3 in DNA: TGTGCCAGCAGCCCTAGGGACTCTATAAACACCGGGGAGCTGTTTTTT.

The CDR3 reads CASSFTGQGIGRIMNTEAFF. In DNA, the CDR3 is TGCGCCAGCAGCTTTACGGGACAGGGAATAGGGCGTATCATGAACACTGAAGCTTTCTTT. V is TRBV5-1 and J is TRBJ1-1; 9 positions agree with TRBD1. J lost 0 bases, V lost 2 bases, and 17 bases had no gene match. The germline V gene encodes CDR1 SGHRS and CDR2 YFSETQ. CDR3 length: 20 residues.

The CDR3 nucleotides read TGTGCCAGCAGCCCCAAACTAGCGGGAAGGACAGATACGCAGTATTTT. This gives the protein CASSPKLAGRTDTQYF. V and J are TRBV27 and TRBJ2-3; 10 nucleotides line up with TRBD2. In germline, CDR1 is MNHEY, CDR2 SMNVEV (reference sequence). After removal of 6 bases from V and 3 bases from J, the junction contained 9 bases not matched to a gene. This CDR3 has 16 amino acids.

The chain carries TRBV7-2 and TRBJ1-4; 11 bases match TRBD1. J was trimmed by 8 bases and V by 1 base; bases with no gene match: 3. From germline, CDR1 is SGHTA and CDR2 FQGNSA. The length of the CDR3 is 15 residues. In nucleotides, the CDR3 is TGTGCCAGCAGCTTAGTTAGGACAGGGGGCGAAAAACTGTTTTTT. It specifies CASSLVRTGGEKLFF.

CDR3 DNA sequence: TGCGCCAGCAGCCAAAGCGGGAGCACGGACGAGCAGTACTTC. Protein sequence: CASSQSGSTDEQYF. The chain couples TRBV4-1 to TRBJ2-7; 8 nucleotides align to TRBD2. After removal of 2 bases from V and 5 bases from J, the junction contained 5 bases not matched to a gene. Germline-derived CDR1 and CDR2 are MGHRA and YSYEKL. The CDR3 has 14 amino acids.

This sequence joins TRBV2 and TRBJ1-5, with D tentatively TRBD1 (6 bases). CDR3 size: 15 residues. The V gene's germline CDR1 is SNHLY and CDR2 FYNNEI. Trimming stripped 5 bases from V and 3 bases from J, with 14 bases between. The CDR3 nucleotides read TGTGCCAGCAGTCCCACGGACAGCTACAATCAGCCCCAGCATTTT. The encoded protein is CASSPTDSYNQPQHF.

V usage is TRBV5-4 and J usage is TRBJ2-5, with TRBD2 identical over 8 bases. The CDR3 extends over 16 amino acids. The germline gives CDR1 SGHNT, CDR2 YYREEE (reference sequence). V gave up 2 bases and J gave up 1 base; unmatched junction bases: 7. The CDR3 DNA sequence: TGTGCCAGCAGCTTTAATCTAGCGGGTTTCCAAGAGACCCAGTACTTC. Encoded protein: CASSFNLAGFQETQYF.

V is TRBV28 and J is TRBJ2-1; D may be TRBD1 (5 bases). The germline CDR1 and CDR2 sequences are MDHEN and SYDVKM. The CDR3 length is 16 residues. V was clipped by 5 bases and J by 4 bases, with 18 bases between them. CDR3 protein: CASSPPRQLGYNEQFF. CDR3 sequence (DNA): TGTGCCAGCAGTCCACCCAGACAGCTCGGATACAATGAGCAGTTCTTC.

The chain couples TRBV5-1 to TRBJ2-7; D is ambiguous. The CDR3 loop spans 16 amino acids. CDR1 is SGHRS and CDR2 is YFSETQ in the germline V gene. The V and J ends lost 0 bases and 3 bases respectively, with 16 bases between them. Here the CDR3 reads CASSLVSSAEVYEQYF. In DNA form, the CDR3 reads TGCGCCAGCAGCTTGGTTTCCAGTGCCGAGGTCTACGAGCAGTACTTC.

This chain connects TRBV10-1 to TRBJ2-7; D ambiguous. This CDR3 spans 17 amino acids. V lost 0 bases and J lost 3, with 18 bases in between. Germline loops: CDR1 WNHNN, CDR2 SYGVQD (reference sequence). CDR3 residues: CASSESRSVSLYYEQYF. The CDR3 DNA reads as TGCGCCAGCAGTGAGTCGAGGAGTGTAAGTCTGTACTACGAGCAGTACTTC.

This clone was observed a few times. This chain uses TRBV5-1 with TRBJ2-7; 14 bases match TRBD2. The CDR3 is 15 amino acids. Trimming at V came to 2 bases and at J to 3 bases, leaving 1 base not matched to a gene. CDR1 is SGHRS and CDR2 is YFSETQ in the germline V gene. CDR3 amino acids: CASSLGTSGSYEQYF. In DNA form, the CDR3 reads TGCGCCAGCAGCTTAGGGACTAGCGGGAGCTACGAGCAGTACTTC.

This clone was picked up a small number of times. As DNA, the CDR3 is TGCGCCAGCAGCCAAGATCCAGCGGGAAGCTGGGATGAGCAGTTCTTC. The encoded protein is CASSQDPAGSWDEQFF. The gene calls are TRBV4-3 and TRBJ2-1; 7 bases are a match to TRBD2. V dropped 0 bases and J dropped 8; count of bases not matched to a gene: 10. Germline lookup yields CDR1 LGHNA and CDR2 YSLEER. The CDR3 is 16 residues long.

This clone has only a few counts. CDR3 in amino acids: CASSRTSGYNEQFF. CDR3 sequence (DNA): TGTGCCAGTAGCCGGACTAGCGGGTACAATGAGCAGTTCTTC. The rearrangement joins TRBV19 to TRBJ2-1; 11 positions agree with TRBD2. Germline values: CDR1 LNHDA, CDR2 SQIVND (reference sequence). The CDR3 runs to 14 residues. J lost 4 bases, V lost 6 bases, and 2 bases had no gene match.

This clone showed up just a few times. The V gene is TRBV14, the J gene TRBJ2-1; TRBD2 is a possible D gene (5 bases). CDR1 SGHDN and CDR2 FVKESK come from the germline V gene. V was trimmed by 4 bases and J by 8 bases, leaving 12 bases between them. The CDR3 sequence is 13 residues long. The CDR3 sequence is CASSRSGYYEQFF. The CDR3 region has the DNA TGTGCCAGCAGCCGGAGCGGTTACTATGAGCAGTTCTTC.

The chain is built from TRBV5-1 and TRBJ1-1; unclear D gene. The CDR3 extends over 13 amino acids. V was trimmed by 7 bases and J by 0 bases, leaving 10 bases between them. Germline CDR1 SGHRS, CDR2 YFSETQ. The CDR3 reads CASRSEMNTEAFF. Here the CDR3 DNA reads TGCGCCAGCCGCAGCGAGATGAACACTGAAGCTTTCTTT.

This chain uses TRBV11-2 with TRBJ2-2; maybe TRBD2 (5 bases). The CDR3 is 14 residues long. The V end was cut by 1 base, the J end by 6 bases, with 9 bases between. The germline CDR1 and CDR2 sequences are SGHAT and FQNNGV. In nucleotides, the CDR3 is TGTGCCAGCAGCTTAGGGCTAGCCCCCGGGGAGCTGTTTTTT. Translated, it gives CASSLGLAPGELFF.

This clone has only one observation. The chain links TRBV5-1 to TRBJ2-3; tentatively, D is TRBD2 (5 bases). Looked up from germline, CDR1 is SGHRS and CDR2 is YFSETQ. The CDR3 sequence is 15 residues long. Deletions cut 0 bases from V and 4 bases from J, with 12 bases between. As DNA, the CDR3 is TGCGCCAGCAGCTTGGACGGGGTTGGGGCAGATACGCAGTATTTT. This codes for CASSLDGVGADTQYF.

The chain joins TRBV4-3 to TRBJ2-1; D uncertain. The V gene's germline CDR1 is LGHNA and CDR2 YSLEER. The CDR3 totals 17 residues. Trimming cost V 1 base and J 0 bases, with 13 bases left between them. The CDR3, as DNA: TGCGCCAGCAGCCAAGGCGGAAGCGAGAGCTCCTACAATGAGCAGTTCTTC. Translating gives CASSQGGSESSYNEQFF.

This clone was counted between two and nine times. The chain couples TRBV11-2 to TRBJ2-7, with 9 bases that match TRBD2. V shed 1 base, J shed 3 bases, and the junction held 1 base outside the gene matches. The CDR3 is 14 residues long. From germline, CDR1 is SGHAT and CDR2 FQNNGV. CDR3 loop: CASSLVAGDYEQYF. The DNA of the CDR3 is TGTGCCAGCAGCTTAGTAGCGGGAGACTACGAGCAGTACTTC.